This record looks at one T cell receptor (beta chain) sequence and its context. Its target is not known. This sample is drawn from a study of Graves' ophthalmopathy and Graves' hyperthyroidism. Study-wide points: Thyroid clonotypes that were expanded above 0.001 frequency mostly also appeared in blood.

Donors with ophthalmopathy: moderate-to-severe activity, CAS ≥3, NOSPECS ≥4, duration under 3 months. The CDR3 is 13 residues long. J was trimmed by 5 bases and V by 8 bases; bases with no gene match: 3. From germline, CDR1 is MNHNS and CDR2 SASEGT. For repertoire sequencing, the TCR beta CDR3 regions were amplified from RNA transcripts. HTBI primers served in a first-round RT-PCR, which a second-round multiplex PCR followed. TCRdb ran MiXCR on the multiplex PCR reads and lists one entry per CDR3 protein. Of hundreds of thousands of distinct CDR3 sequences in the sample, approximately 42% are singletons; the top ten hold about 45%.

This clonotype was obtained from an adult man with Graves' ophthalmopathy. The V call is TRBV6-1, the J call TRBJ2-2; 9 nucleotides line up with TRBD1. The sequencing input was peripheral blood. In DNA form, the CDR3 reads TGTGCCAGCTCGACAGGGGGGACCGGGGAGCTGTTTTTT. This codes for CASSTGGTGELFF.